This entry lists 6 T cell receptor beta chains sequenced from one sample in a study of beta chain features in type 1 diabetes. The study reverse transcribed the entire isolated RNA, so it sequenced expressed TCRB transcripts. The data were produced by immunoSEQ multiplex PCR, yet TCRdb's version contains in-frame clones alone and is incomplete. The table lists 680,000 or so clones, less than 20% of them singletons, with about 0.086% in the top ten. The sample taken for sequencing was naive CD4+ T cells from blood. The source of these receptors is a man aged 18 to 29 in good health.

J is TRBJ2-7 and V is TRBV19, with D tentatively TRBD1 (6 bases). Germline loops: CDR1 LNHDA, CDR2 SQIVND (reference sequence). V was shortened by 4 bases and J by 7 bases, with 17 bases between the two germline ends. CDR3 length equals 14 residues. The CDR3 sequence is CASSTRTAWGEQYF. The CDR3 DNA follows: TGTGCCAGTAGTACCCGGACAGCTTGGGGTGAGCAGTACTTC.

This rearrangement joins TRBV11-3 to TRBJ1-1; D may be TRBD1 (6 bases). The CDR3 has 15 amino acids. The V and J ends lost 4 bases and 3 bases respectively, with 15 bases between them. The germline CDR1 and CDR2 sequences are SGHNT and YENEEA. Here the CDR3 reads CASSSAAQGHTEAFF. The CDR3 nucleotides are TGTGCCAGCAGCTCAGCCGCACAGGGTCACACTGAAGCTTTCTTT.

This sequence joins TRBV7-2 and TRBJ1-1; a weak D match, TRBD1 (5 bases). The V gene lost 5 bases and the J gene lost 0 bases, with 10 bases spanning the gap. This CDR3 spans 14 amino acids. CDR1 and CDR2 from the germline V gene are SGHTA and FQGNSA. Written as DNA, the CDR3 is TGTGCCAGCAGCCCGGGACTTTTGAACACTGAAGCTTTCTTT. Translated, it gives CASSPGLLNTEAFF.

This clone was found many times. This chain uses TRBV7-2 with TRBJ2-4, with D uncertain. The germline gives CDR1 SGHTA, CDR2 FQGNSA. The CDR3 runs to 14 residues. The V and J ends lost 1 base and 8 bases respectively, with 12 bases between them. The CDR3 coding sequence is TGTGCCAGCAGCTTAGACATGACTGGGGACATTCAGTACTTC. This sequence encodes CASSLDMTGDIQYF.

The J gene is TRBJ2-2, the V gene TRBV7-3; unclear D gene. The CDR3 is 17 amino acids. Trimming took 2 bases from V and 1 from J, leaving 14 bases between them. Germline CDR1 is SGHTA and CDR2 is FQGTGA. The CDR3 nucleotides read TGTGCCAGCAGCTTACTAGGCAGGAAGGGGAACACCGGGGAGCTGTTTTTT. Amino acids: CASSLLGRKGNTGELFF.

This clone was detected a few times. The chain recombines TRBV16 with TRBJ1-2, with D hard to call. Trimming took off 4 bases at V and 1 base at J, with 13 bases between the two ends. CDR1 KGHSY and CDR2 FQNENV come from the germline V gene. This CDR3 spans 15 amino acids. CDR3 sequence (DNA): TGTGCCAGCAGCCGAAGTCCCCTGGGTAACTATGGCTACACCTTC. Translating it yields CASSRSPLGNYGYTF.